This T cell receptor beta chain was sequenced for a study of graft-versus-host responses after intestinal transplantation. The study, taken as a whole, reports: GvH clones appeared in recipient marrow, some first in ileum or blood.

Clones were sequenced by immunoSEQ multiplex PCR, and TCRdb holds only the in-frame ones, with some missing. The sample shows 65,000 to 85,000 clones, 87% of them seen only once. A note on this clone: The target antigen is unknown.

The V gene's germline CDR1 is MDHEN and CDR2 SYDVKM. This CDR3 is built from 17 residues. V shed 4 bases and J shed 0 bases, with 13 bases lying between them. The clonotype comes from a human donor who was the organ donor for an intestinal transplant. The sequencing here drew on unstimulated CD8+ T cells sorted from spleen or lymph node cells, taken before transplant. The chain couples TRBV28 to TRBJ2-6; maybe TRBD1 (6 bases). CDR3 loop: CASSSMDSGSGANVLTF. The CDR3 DNA reads as TGTGCCAGCAGTTCAATGGACAGCGGCTCTGGGGCCAACGTCCTGACTTTC.